The 15 T cell receptor beta chains listed next were all sequenced from one sample in a study of blood T cell repertoires in COVID-19. Sequencing was performed with immunoSEQ multiplex PCR; in TCRdb, only in-frame clones are kept and a portion is missing. The profile shows 150,000 or so clones, over 70% of them singletons. Input material: PBMCs or T cells enriched from blood (not recorded which). The origin of the receptors is a woman in her forties or fifties in a cohort exposed to, infected with or recovered from COVID-19 (not recorded which).

The chain uses TRBV2 and TRBJ1-4; possible D gene TRBD1, 6 bases. This CDR3 contains 14 residues. The germline gives CDR1 SNHLY, CDR2 FYNNEI. Trimming took 4 bases from V and 5 from J, leaving 11 bases between them. This CDR3 is CASSVTGTNEKLFF. The CDR3 DNA reads as TGTGCCAGCAGTGTCACAGGGACGAATGAAAAACTGTTTTTT.

V gene TRBV5-1 combines with J gene TRBJ1-4; D uncertain. The CDR3 is made up of 14 amino acids. Germline lookup yields CDR1 SGHRS and CDR2 YFSETQ. Deletions cut 5 bases from V and 4 bases from J, with 12 bases between. CDR3 bases: TGCGCCAGCAGGCCAGGCGACCTTAATGAAAAACTGTTTTTT. Protein product: CASRPGDLNEKLFF.

In its sample, this clone was seen a few times. This chain connects TRBV29-1 to TRBJ2-3; D is perhaps TRBD2 (5 bases). CDR1 SQVTM and CDR2 ANQGSEA come from the germline V gene. V lost 5 bases to trimming and J lost 2 bases, with 11 bases between them. The CDR3 consists of 13 residues. CDR3 nucleotides: TGCAGCGTTCGGGGTACTTACACAGATACGCAGTATTTT. Residues: CSVRGTYTDTQYF.

This chain uses TRBV4-2 with TRBJ1-1; the match to TRBD1 covers 12 bases. The CDR3 is 15 residues long. Trimming removed 5 bases from V and 5 bases from J; junction bases left unmatched: 6. Germline CDR1 reads LGHNA; CDR2 reads YNFKEQ. The CDR3 region is CASSKGQGAGTEAFF. As DNA, the CDR3 is TGTGCCAGCAGCAAGGGACAGGGGGCGGGAACTGAAGCTTTCTTT.

The gene calls are TRBV7-2 and TRBJ2-2, with 11 bases aligning to TRBD2. There are 19 residues in the CDR3. Germline V CDR1 and CDR2: SGHTA, FQGNSA. V was clipped by 5 bases and J by 2 bases; unmatched bases: 13. The CDR3 here is CASSLRGTSGKLNTGELFF. The CDR3 DNA reads TGTGCCAGCAGCCTCCGGGGGACTAGCGGAAAACTAAACACCGGGGAGCTGTTTTTT. The whole variable domain, remainder taken from reference TRBV7-2 and TRBJ2-2, is GAGVSQSPSNKVTEKGKDVELRCDPISGHTALYWYRQSLGQGLEFLIYFQGNSAPDKSGLPSDRFSAERTGGSVSTLTIQRTQQEDSAVYLCASSLRGTSGKLNTGELFFGEGSRLTVL.

The gene calls are TRBV7-3 and TRBJ2-3; 8 bases are shared with TRBD2. The J segment lost 1 base and the V segment lost 5 bases, leaving 5 bases of the junction unmatched. Germline CDR1 is SGHTA and CDR2 is FQGTGA. The CDR3 loop spans 15 amino acids. The CDR3 nucleotides read TGTGCCAGCAGCCCTAAAGCGGGGGGCACAGATACGCAGTATTTT. Translation gives CASSPKAGGTDTQYF.

V gene TRBV27 combines with J gene TRBJ1-5, with 10 bases that match TRBD1. There are 16 residues in the CDR3. V trimming: 3 bases; J trimming: 1 base; junction bases outside the gene matches: 3. Per germline, CDR1 MNHEY and CDR2 SMNVEV (reference sequence). CDR3 coding DNA: TGTGCCAGCAGTTTTTTGGGACAGGGGAGCAATCAGCCCCAGCATTTT. It is translated as CASSFLGQGSNQPQHF.

This clone was seen just once. The V call is TRBV9, the J call TRBJ2-1; D is uncertain. The germline gives CDR1 SGDLS, CDR2 YYNGEE. The V and J ends lost 2 bases and 9 bases respectively, with 6 bases between them. The CDR3 has 11 residues. The CDR3 DNA follows: TGTGCCAGCAGCGTCGCTAGTGAGCAGTTCTTC. It translates to CASSVASEQFF.

V gene TRBV2 combines with J gene TRBJ1-1; perhaps TRBD1 as D (5 bases). V lost 8 bases and J 1 base, leaving 17 bases between the germline ends. CDR1 and CDR2 (germline): SNHLY, FYNNEI. There are 15 residues in the CDR3. The CDR3 loop reads CASQPRPGQNTEAFF. The CDR3 nucleotides read TGTGCCAGCCAGCCGCGGCCCGGACAGAACACTGAAGCTTTCTTT.

This rearrangement joins TRBV4-1 to TRBJ1-2; D is perhaps TRBD1 (6 bases). This CDR3 has 17 residues. Trimming took 1 base from V and 4 from J, leaving 19 bases between them. Looked up from germline, CDR1 is MGHRA and CDR2 is YSYEKL. The CDR3 DNA is TGCGCCAGCAGCCAAGTCCCCTCCCCCCAGGGGTCCTATGGCTACACCTTC. Protein: CASSQVPSPQGSYGYTF.

The chain uses TRBV6-1 and TRBJ1-5; maybe TRBD1 (5 bases). Trimming took 2 bases from V and 7 from J, leaving 9 bases between them. Germline V lookup: CDR1 MNHNS, CDR2 SASEGT. The CDR3 length is 13 residues. The CDR3 is CASSESRVQPQHF. The DNA for the CDR3 is TGTGCCAGCAGTGAAAGCAGGGTCCAGCCCCAGCATTTT.

The chain employs TRBV19 and TRBJ2-7; 11 nucleotides match TRBD2. J lost 7 bases, V lost 2 bases, and 13 bases had no gene match. The CDR3 has 17 residues. Germline CDR1 LNHDA, CDR2 SQIVND (reference sequence). CDR3 loop: CASSITNKGLAALEQYF. The DNA of the CDR3 is TGTGCCAGTAGTATAACGAATAAGGGACTAGCGGCGTTAGAGCAGTACTTC.

The chain links TRBV7-9 to TRBJ2-1, with TRBD2 identical over 10 bases. Trimming removed 2 bases from V and 8 bases from J; junction bases left unmatched: 9. The CDR3 runs to 16 residues. Germline CDR1 SEHNR, CDR2 FQNEAQ (reference sequence). CDR3 residues: CASSLLLAGVFHEQFF. DNA for the CDR3: TGTGCCAGCAGCTTATTGCTAGCGGGAGTGTTCCATGAGCAGTTCTTC. Supplemented by reference TRBV7-9 and TRBJ2-1, the full variable domain reads DTGVSQNPRHKITKRGQNVTFRCDPISEHNRLYWYRQTLGQGPEFLTYFQNEAQLEKSRLLSDRFSAERPKGSFSTLEIQRTEQGDSAMYLCASSLLLAGVFHEQFFGPGTRLTVL.

Only one count was recorded for this clone. The J gene is TRBJ2-7, the V gene TRBV5-6; 8 bases agree with TRBD1. The CDR3 runs to 15 residues. V shed 4 bases, J shed 2 bases, and the junction held 8 bases outside the gene matches. Germline V gene lookup returns CDR1 SGHDT and CDR2 YYEEEE. The CDR3 region is CASSGRTGPPYEQYF. CDR3 sequence (DNA): TGTGCCAGCAGCGGACGGACAGGGCCCCCCTACGAGCAGTACTTC.

This chain links TRBV19 with TRBJ2-7; 10 nucleotides line up with TRBD2. CDR3 length: 15 amino acids. CDR1 is LNHDA and CDR2 is SQIVND in the germline V gene (reference sequence). With V trimmed by 1 base and J by 4 bases, 4 bases remained unmatched. CDR3 DNA: TGTGCCAGTAGTATAGCGACTAGCGGGCTGTACGAGCAGTACTTC. Its protein is CASSIATSGLYEQYF.